One sample yielded the 7 T cell receptor beta chains listed below, sequenced in a study of cytomegalovirus exposure and HLA in healthy donors. PCR employed 60 Vbeta and 13 Jbeta primers. TCRdb keeps only in-frame clones here, not all; method: immunoSEQ multiplex PCR. This table holds 160,000 or so clones, about 80% found once. Material for sequencing was PBMCs. The receptors stem from a man aged 35 to 55 in good health and CMV-seronegative.

This chain links TRBV6-6 with TRBJ1-4; D is unclear. The CDR3 runs 15 residues. The V end lost 2 bases, the J end lost 8 bases, and 15 bases lay between the germline ends. The germline gives CDR1 MNHNY, CDR2 SVGAGI (reference sequence). Here the CDR3 DNA reads TGTGCCAGCAGTTACGCCGGGGTGGCGGGGGAAAAACTGTTTTTT. Its protein product is CASSYAGVAGEKLFF.

The CDR3 coding sequence is TGTGCCACCTCGGGGGGAGGAGGAGAAGAGCAGTACTTC. This sequence encodes CATSGGGGEEQYF. The rearrangement joins TRBV15 to TRBJ2-7; 7 nucleotides line up with TRBD2. Unmatched junction bases numbered 11, after V lost 8 bases and J lost 7 bases. CDR3 size: 13 residues. Germline CDR1 reads LNHNV; CDR2 reads YYDKDF (reference sequence). Combining the CDR3 with reference TRBV15 and TRBJ2-7 gives the whole variable domain DAMVIQNPRYQVTQFGKPVTLSCSQTLNHNVMYWYQQKSSQAPKLLFHYYDKDFNNEADTPDNFQSRRPNTSFCFLDIRSPGLGDTAMYLCATSGGGGEEQYFGPGTRLTVT.

The genes are TRBV6-1 and TRBJ1-6; weak D call: TRBD1 (6 bases). V lost 7 bases and J lost 8, with 18 bases in between. The CDR3 is made up of 15 amino acids. The germline gives CDR1 MNHNS, CDR2 SASEGT. In DNA form, the CDR3 reads TGTGCCAGCAAAGTGGGGGGAGGGGGACATTCACCCCTCCACTTT. It yields the protein CASKVGGGGHSPLHF.

V usage is TRBV19 and J usage is TRBJ2-7; TRBD1 agrees at 9 bases. V trimming: 5 bases; J trimming: 2 bases; junction bases outside the gene matches: 7. Germline-derived CDR1 and CDR2 are LNHDA and SQIVND (reference sequence). The CDR3 runs 15 residues. CDR3 sequence reads: CASSRNRGPTYEQYF. CDR3 sequence (DNA): TGTGCCAGTAGTCGGAACAGGGGGCCAACCTACGAGCAGTACTTC.

This clone has a handful of counts. This chain links TRBV23-1 with TRBJ2-1; the match to TRBD2 covers 14 bases. TRBV23-1 is placed among ORFs of uncertain function. The V gene end was trimmed by 6 bases and the J gene end by 4 bases; junction bases not matched to a gene: 14. This CDR3 comprises 19 residues. CDR3 DNA sequence: TGCGCCAGCAGAGGACAATTGACTAGCGGGAGGGATACTTACAATGAGCAGTTCTTC. Amino acids: CASRGQLTSGRDTYNEQFF.

A note on this clone: One end of the junction does not line up with germline, which may come from a read error. CDR3 sequence: CASSLPQGINSQYF. For the CDR3, the DNA is TGTGCCAGCAGTTTACCCCAGGGGATAAACAGTCAGTACTTC. The chain employs TRBV28 and TRBJ2-4; D may be TRBD1 (6 bases). Germline V gene data show CDR1 as MDHEN and CDR2 as SYDVKM. The CDR3 is 14 residues long. Based on the CDR3 plus reference TRBV28 and TRBJ2-4, the full variable domain is DVKVTQSSRYLVKRTGEKVFLECVQDMDHENMFWYRQDPGLGLRLIYFSYDVKMKEKGDIPEGYSVSREKKERFSLILESASTNQTSMYLCASSLPQGINSQYFGAGTRLSVL.

This sequence joins TRBV5-1 and TRBJ1-1; possible D gene TRBD1, 6 bases. Germline V lookup: CDR1 SGHRS, CDR2 YFSETQ. The V end was cut by 0 bases, the J end by 6 bases, with 9 bases between. This CDR3 contains 13 residues. CDR3 bases: TGCGCCAGCAGCTTGGGCGGACAGTCTGAAGCTTTCTTT. It codes for CASSLGGQSEAFF.